A single sample gave rise to the 4 T cell receptor beta chains below, sequenced in a study of OX40 agonist ivuxolimab in advanced cancers. Clones were sequenced by immunoSEQ multiplex PCR, and TCRdb holds only the in-frame ones, with some missing. Found here are over 70,000 clones, more than 70% of them singletons; the top ten hold about 0.28%. Sequencing used CD4+ or CD8+ T cells sorted from blood, obtained in a trial of the OX40 agonist ivuxolimab. The receptors were gathered from an adult with an advanced solid tumor such as melanoma, head and neck, liver or kidney cancer.

The chain recombines TRBV7-9 with TRBJ1-1; D remains ambiguous. The CDR3 covers 12 residues. The V end lost 1 base, the J end lost 8 bases, and 8 bases lay between the germline ends. Germline V gives CDR1 SEHNR, CDR2 FQNEAQ (reference sequence). CDR3 sequence reads: CASSLEVGEAFF. In DNA form, the CDR3 reads TGTGCCAGCAGCTTAGAGGTCGGCGAAGCTTTCTTT.

The chain links TRBV27 to TRBJ1-5, with 7 positions matching TRBD1. This CDR3 is 17 amino acids long. Per the germline V gene, CDR1 is MNHEY and CDR2 is SMNVEV (reference sequence). V lost 6 bases and J lost 4; bases outside the gene matches: 15. DNA of the CDR3: TGTGCCAGCAGCCCCGTCACCGGGACAGCCTTAAATCAGCCCCAGCATTTT. The encoded protein is CASSPVTGTALNQPQHF.

This clone has a single count. Other DNA sequences of this sample code for an identical CDR3. The chain employs TRBV6-1 and TRBJ1-6, with no clear D. The germline CDR1 and CDR2 sequences are MNHNS and SASEGT. Between the trimmed V and J ends, which lost 5 bases and 8 bases, there was a span of 7 bases. The length of the CDR3 is 12 residues. As DNA, the CDR3 is TGTGCCAGCAGTATAATTGATTCACCCCTCCACTTT. Translating gives CASSIIDSPLHF.

The chain employs TRBV7-3 and TRBJ2-7; 11 nucleotides match TRBD2. Germline lookup yields CDR1 SGHTA and CDR2 FQGTGA. J was trimmed by 0 bases and V by 4 bases; bases with no gene match: 2. There are 15 residues in the CDR3. CDR3 nucleotides: TGTGCCAGCAGCTCTAGCGGGGGGCGCTCCTACGAGCAGTACTTC. Encoded protein: CASSSSGGRSYEQYF.